A selection of T cell receptor beta chains follows, all from one sample in a study of T cell responses to AZD1222 COVID-19 vaccine. Profiled with immunoSEQ multiplex PCR; TCRdb holds only in-frame clones, not every one. The sample has roughly 100,000 clones; approximately 90% are singletons. This sample comprised peripheral blood, obtained on day 0 of AZD1222 vaccination. All receptors derive from an adult in good health. The CDR3 runs from the conserved cysteine through the conserved F or W.

V	J	CDR3
TRBV12-3/TRBV12-4	TRBJ2-1	CATREGSYNEQFF
TRBV7-9	TRBJ2-1	CASTPTSGEGGEQFF
TRBV2	TRBJ1-4	CASSDGRRTNEKLFF
TRBV4-1	TRBJ2-1	CASQILAGANYNEQFF
TRBV2	TRBJ2-5	CASSGLAGGQETQYF
TRBV6-5	TRBJ2-7	CASASSAYSYEQYF
TRBV4-3	TRBJ2-3	CASSLGTSGRGDTQYF
TRBV28	TRBJ1-3	CASSQVHSGNTIYF
TRBV2	TRBJ1-1	CASSEGWQMNTEAFF
TRBV3-1/TRBV3-2	TRBJ1-2	CASSHNVLGYTF
TRBV7-9	TRBJ2-1	CASSFMARHNEQFF
TRBV20-1	TRBJ2-5	CSARMQETQYF
TRBV24-1	TRBJ2-2	CATSDLRSKQGATGELFF
TRBV3-1/TRBV3-2	TRBJ2-7	CASTNPNSGQSFHEQYF
TRBV10-2	TRBJ1-3	CASSESGYRSGNTIYF
TRBV27	TRBJ2-1	CASSSLYLEQFF
TRBV27	TRBJ2-1	CASPGGGGTYNEQFF
TRBV10-1	TRBJ1-6	CASSSGTENSPLHF
TRBV13	TRBJ2-2	CASSLGLAGDTGELFF
TRBV2	TRBJ2-2	CAQGGSNTGELFF
TRBV7-9	TRBJ1-5	CASSLYEGGGPQPQHF
TRBV4-3	TRBJ2-3	CASSQVPRDLTATDTQYF
TRBV4-3	TRBJ1-2	CASSRDNYGYTF
TRBV5-1	TRBJ1-1	CASSLGGTAGTEAFF
TRBV9	TRBJ1-1	CASSVGAHEAFF
TRBV19	TRBJ2-1	CASSIETSIDNEQFF
TRBV19	TRBJ2-5	CASTLRGANHKGETQYF
TRBV2	TRBJ2-1	CASKGGGNEQFF
TRBV19	TRBJ2-6	CASRGGQGFSGANVLTF
TRBV27	TRBJ1-6	CASNRQGPNSPLHF
TRBV2	TRBJ1-2	CASQGQIYGYTF
TRBV6-5	TRBJ2-1	CASRGQGTSEQFF
TRBV11-3	TRBJ2-5	CASSYGLQETQYF
TRBV19	TRBJ1-2	CASTRDRYYGYTF
TRBV2	TRBJ1-2	CASSPRTAASGYTF
TRBV4-1	TRBJ1-4	CASSGRLLNEKLFF
TRBV6-2/TRBV6-3	TRBJ2-4	CASSREDLLAKNIQYF
TRBV6-6	TRBJ2-7	CASRQNRGRAEQYF
TRBV29-1	TRBJ2-1	CSVGIWEREQFF
TRBV20-1	TRBJ2-3	CSASLVVSDTQYF
TRBV2	TRBJ2-7	CASSAFSGFYEQYF
TRBV14	TRBJ2-7	CASSQELAGASYEQYF
TRBV7-8	TRBJ1-6	CASSLLANSPLHF
TRBV7-8	TRBJ2-3	CASSSPGTGRDTQYF
TRBV6-5	TRBJ2-5	CASSYGRAQETQYF
TRBV2	TRBJ2-1	CASSELGGPQWEQFF
TRBV27	TRBJ2-2	CASSVGPGTGGTGELFF
TRBV3-1/TRBV3-2	TRBJ1-1	CASSPGPYAEAFF
TRBV19	TRBJ1-1	CASSVGHLNTEAFF
TRBV6-4	TRBJ2-2	CASSEGEAGELFF
TRBV29-1	TRBJ1-2	CSVEGGYTF
TRBV25-1	TRBJ1-4	CASSEWRGGNEKLFF
TRBV5-1	TRBJ1-2	CASSLGGIGNYGYTF
TRBV6-5	TRBJ2-7	CASSSDRNEQYF
TRBV25-1	TRBJ1-4	CASRDGREEKLFF
TRBV2	TRBJ1-4	CASSAGTGYEKLFF
TRBV2	TRBJ1-5	CATRLGYDQPQHF
TRBV4-2	TRBJ2-1	CASSQEWRGFTYNEQFF
TRBV2	TRBJ1-2	CASRAGSVLDGYTF